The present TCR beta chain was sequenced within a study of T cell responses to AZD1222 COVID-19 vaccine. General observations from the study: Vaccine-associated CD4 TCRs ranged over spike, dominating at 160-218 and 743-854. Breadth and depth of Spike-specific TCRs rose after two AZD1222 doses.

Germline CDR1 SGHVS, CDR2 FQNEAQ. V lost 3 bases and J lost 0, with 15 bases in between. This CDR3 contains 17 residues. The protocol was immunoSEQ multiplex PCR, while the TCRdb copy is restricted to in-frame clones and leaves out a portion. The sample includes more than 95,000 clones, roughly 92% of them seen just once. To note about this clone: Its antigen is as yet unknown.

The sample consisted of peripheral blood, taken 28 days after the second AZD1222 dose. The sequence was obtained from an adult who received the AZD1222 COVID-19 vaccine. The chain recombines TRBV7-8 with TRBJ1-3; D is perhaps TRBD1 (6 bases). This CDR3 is CASSFEPQGFSGNTIYF. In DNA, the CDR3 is TGTGCCAGCAGCTTCGAACCACAGGGCTTCTCTGGAAACACCATATATTTT.